These T cell receptor beta chains were read from a single sample in a study of blood T cell repertoires in COVID-19. Using immunoSEQ multiplex PCR, the repertoire was profiled, and TCRdb retains in-frame clones only, with some absent. Here the sample spans hundreds of thousands of clones, about 80% being singletons. Sequenced input: peripheral blood. Source of these receptors: a woman aged 45-65 years who had recovered from COVID-19. Each CDR3 is given without its conserved first and last residue.

TRBJ2-7 TRBV28 ASSQSTGGRLYEQY
TRBJ1-2 TRBV2 ASSVGHLGDGYT
TRBJ2-3 TRBV7-9 ASSPNGGVPDTQY
TRBJ2-1 TRBV5-1 ASSLLGLDDSYNEQF
TRBJ1-4 TRBV5-1 ASSLAQGSTNEKLF
TRBJ2-7 TRBV6-1 ASSERGTTYEQY
TRBJ1-2 TRBV20-1 SATGGYGYT
TRBJ1-1 TRBV9 ASSAYTGYTEAF
TRBJ2-1 TRBV7-6 ASSLATSWQF
TRBJ1-2 TRBV12-3/TRBV12-4 ASGQGLNYGYT
TRBJ1-5 TRBV12-3/TRBV12-4 ASTLDRAQPQH
TRBJ2-7 TRBV28 ASSQPGGFYEQY
TRBJ1-3 TRBV28 ASSSSVNTIY
TRBJ1-5 TRBV6-2/TRBV6-3 ASSPYGQATNQPQH
TRBJ2-1 TRBV30 AWSLTSGAGNEQF
TRBJ2-1 TRBV29-1 SVEAGISYNEQF
TRBJ2-7 TRBV24-1 ATSGLAGGLKEY
TRBJ2-1 TRBV13 ASSPKPGTPNEQF
TRBJ1-3 TRBV28 ASSQGGSGNTIY
TRBJ2-7 TRBV27 ASSTPAGVSEQY
TRBJ2-1 TRBV7-9 ASSLGGSGYNEQF
TRBJ2-1 TRBV4-3 ASSLLEGGYNEQF
TRBJ2-1 TRBV9 ASSVGGGPLDEQF
TRBJ1-1 TRBV25-1 ASSEQGYGAEAF
TRBJ1-5 TRBV7-2 ASSPRGQPQH
TRBJ1-1 TRBV7-2 ASSLGEDRGTEAF
TRBJ1-4 TRBV19 ASGRASEKLF
TRBJ1-1 TRBV7-9 ASSLQAGFEAF
TRBJ2-2 TRBV30 AWIRYQTNTGELF
TRBJ2-5 TRBV5-1 ASSTGDRGGETQY
TRBJ1-6 TRBV5-5 ASSFRTGDSPLH
TRBJ2-5 TRBV7-8 ASSRGATGGETQY
TRBJ2-5 TRBV11-2 ASSSWGEQETQY
TRBJ2-3 TRBV21-1 ASSKPICGGSTDTQY
TRBJ2-1 TRBV15 ATSREGRGLYNEQF
TRBJ2-7 TRBV6-5 ATGDRGYEQY